Listed here are 29 T cell receptor beta chains from one sample, sequenced in a study of T cell responses to AZD1222 COVID-19 vaccine. The protocol was immunoSEQ multiplex PCR, while the TCRdb copy is restricted to in-frame clones and leaves out a portion. The sample consists of some 150,000 clones, over 75% of them appearing once. The specimen was peripheral blood, collected on day 0 of AZD1222 vaccination. The receptors were gathered from an adult in good health.

The chain is built from TRBV19 and TRBJ1-3; D ambiguous. Germline V lookup: CDR1 LNHDA, CDR2 SQIVND (reference sequence). V dropped 10 bases and J dropped 3 bases, with 13 bases sitting between them. This CDR3 is 13 amino acids long. The CDR3 sequence: CAIGGTGGNTIYF. DNA of the CDR3: TGTGCCATAGGCGGCACGGGTGGAAACACCATATATTTT.

The V call is TRBV9, the J call TRBJ2-1, with TRBD2 matching over 7 bases. This CDR3 has 16 amino acids. Losses at the gene ends were 0 bases for V and 8 bases for J; bases not matched to a gene: 11. Germline V gene lookup returns CDR1 SGDLS and CDR2 YYNGEE. CDR3 in amino acids: CASSVAGGGARDEQFF. In DNA form, the CDR3 reads TGTGCCAGCAGCGTAGCTGGGGGAGGGGCCAGGGATGAGCAGTTCTTC.

The V gene is TRBV27, the J gene TRBJ2-1, with no clear D. Trimming stripped 5 bases from V and 5 bases from J, with 10 bases between. The CDR3 runs 13 residues. Per the germline V gene, CDR1 is MNHEY and CDR2 is SMNVEV (reference sequence). CDR3 in amino acids: CASSLGWNNEQFF. The CDR3 DNA follows: TGTGCCAGCAGTCTTGGCTGGAACAATGAGCAGTTCTTC.

V usage is TRBV13 and J usage is TRBJ1-5; a possible D gene is TRBD1 (5 bases). CDR1 and CDR2 from the germline V gene are PRHDT and FYEKMQ (reference sequence). V was cut by 9 bases and J by 5 bases, with 11 bases left in between. The CDR3 totals 12 residues. The CDR3 reads CASSQGYQPQHF. CDR3 coding DNA: TGTGCCAGTTCGCAGGGTTATCAGCCCCAGCATTTT.

The chain links TRBV27 to TRBJ2-1, with TRBD2 identical over 7 bases. After removal of 2 bases from V and 2 bases from J, the junction contained 3 bases not matched to a gene. The CDR3 has 15 amino acids. Germline values: CDR1 MNHEY, CDR2 SMNVEV (reference sequence). The CDR3 sequence is CASSLGGRAYNEQFF. CDR3 DNA sequence: TGTGCCAGCAGTTTAGGTGGGAGGGCCTACAATGAGCAGTTCTTC.

This chain joins TRBV6-2 or TRBV6-3 and TRBJ1-1, with 9 bases aligning to TRBD1. Germline assignment: CDR1 MNHEY and CDR2 SVGEGT. This CDR3 has 17 amino acids. V trimming: 0 bases; J trimming: 0 bases; junction bases outside the gene matches: 5. The CDR3 spells CASSYSGTGFMNTEAFF. As DNA, the CDR3 is TGTGCCAGCAGTTACTCAGGGACAGGGTTCATGAACACTGAAGCTTTCTTT.

The chain couples TRBV27 to TRBJ2-1; D gene ambiguous. Germline-derived CDR1 and CDR2 are MNHEY and SMNVEV (reference sequence). CDR3 length: 16 residues. V was shortened by 3 bases and J by 2 bases, with 14 bases between the two germline ends. CDR3 nucleotides: TGTGCCAGCAGTTTCTGGGTTTTGGTGACCTACAATGAGCAGTTCTTC. It yields the protein CASSFWVLVTYNEQFF.

The rearrangement uses TRBV28 and TRBJ1-5; D not resolved. Trimming removed 1 base from V and 0 bases from J, with 4 bases in between. The CDR3 sequence is 14 residues long. Per the germline V gene, CDR1 is MDHEN and CDR2 is SYDVKM. Here the CDR3 reads CASSLLGSNQPQHF. CDR3 bases: TGTGCCAGCAGTTTATTGGGTAGCAATCAGCCCCAGCATTTT.

The chain links TRBV29-1 to TRBJ2-3; D gene ambiguous. Deletions cut 6 bases from V and 0 bases from J, with 4 bases between. The CDR3 is made up of 11 amino acids. Germline V gives CDR1 SQVTM, CDR2 ANQGSEA. The CDR3 region is CSVGSTDTQYF. CDR3 nucleotides: TGCAGCGTCGGAAGCACAGATACGCAGTATTTT.

The chain uses TRBV11-2 and TRBJ2-7; 7 positions match TRBD1. The CDR3 is made up of 18 amino acids. The germline V gene has CDR1 SGHAT and CDR2 FQNNGV. V trimming: 5 bases; J trimming: 1 base; junction bases outside the gene matches: 17. The CDR3 bases are TGTGCCAGCAGCCACGGGCGAAAAGGGACAGCGACATCCTACGAGCAGTACTTC. Translated, it gives CASSHGRKGTATSYEQYF.

This chain joins TRBV6-6 and TRBJ1-1, with 7 positions matching TRBD1. Germline V gives CDR1 MNHNY, CDR2 SVGAGI (reference sequence). V trimming: 7 bases; J trimming: 5 bases; junction bases outside the gene matches: 13. The CDR3 is 15 residues long. The CDR3 reads CASIQTEGGWTEAFF. DNA of the CDR3: TGTGCCAGCATTCAAACAGAAGGGGGCTGGACTGAAGCTTTCTTT.

The CDR3 loop reads CATSGPGTGKFEQYF. The CDR3 region has the DNA TGTGCCACCAGCGGACCCGGGACAGGGAAATTTGAGCAGTACTTC. This chain links TRBV15 with TRBJ2-7, with 9 nucleotides matching TRBD1. V lost 5 bases, J lost 7 bases, and 12 bases stayed unmatched. Germline CDR1 reads LNHNV; CDR2 reads YYDKDF (reference sequence). CDR3 length: 15 residues.

V is TRBV4-2 and J is TRBJ2-3; TRBD2 agrees at 8 bases. This CDR3 comprises 14 residues. The germline V gene has CDR1 LGHNA and CDR2 YNFKEQ. V lost 8 bases, J lost 2 bases, and 6 bases stayed unmatched. This CDR3 is CASELAEHTDTQYF. CDR3 bases: TGTGCCAGCGAACTAGCGGAGCACACAGATACGCAGTATTTT.

The gene calls are TRBV5-4 and TRBJ2-7; 7 nucleotides match TRBD2. The CDR3 has 14 residues. V was clipped by 0 bases and J by 3 bases; unmatched bases: 3. The germline gives CDR1 SGHNT, CDR2 YYREEE (reference sequence). The DNA for the CDR3 is TGTGCCAGCAGCTTGGGGCGGGGGAACTACGAGCAGTACTTC. Encoded protein: CASSLGRGNYEQYF.

The rearrangement uses TRBV21-1 and TRBJ2-1; the table names TRBD1, a call not compared with the DNA. TRBV21-1 is labeled a pseudogene. The CDR3 contains 13 residues. CDR3 DNA sequence: TGTGCCAGCCCGACAGGGACCGGCAATGAGCAGTTCTTC. It specifies CASPTGTGNEQFF.

The CDR3 sequence: CASSLLVVRDGTGELFF. For the CDR3, the DNA is TGCGCCAGCAGCTTGTTGGTCGTCAGGGACGGCACCGGGGAGCTGTTTTTT. The rearrangement links TRBV5-1 to TRBJ2-2, with D possibly being TRBD1 or TRBD2 (5 bases each). The germline gives CDR1 SGHRS, CDR2 YFSETQ. V gave up 1 base and J gave up 4 bases, with 17 bases separating them. The CDR3 contains 17 residues.

V is TRBV24-1 and J is TRBJ1-2, with TRBD1 matching over 9 bases. The J segment lost 7 bases and the V segment lost 3 bases, leaving 5 bases of the junction unmatched. The CDR3 contains 14 residues. The germline CDR1 and CDR2 sequences are KGHDR and SFDVKD. CDR3 DNA sequence: TGTGCCACCAGTGATGCAAACAGGGGGCTTGGCTACACCTTC. Translating gives CATSDANRGLGYTF.

The V gene is TRBV9, the J gene TRBJ1-6, with a weak D call TRBD1 (5 bases). Trimming pared 4 bases from V and 4 bases from J, leaving 18 bases between. Germline CDR1 is SGDLS and CDR2 is YYNGEE. The CDR3 runs 17 residues. Written as DNA, the CDR3 is TGTGCCAGCAGCTATCAAAGCCTCGGGACTTATAATTCACCCCTCCACTTT. It specifies CASSYQSLGTYNSPLHF.

This clone was recorded only once. The genes are TRBV4-3 and TRBJ2-6, with a tentative D call TRBD1 (6 bases). The CDR3 runs to 17 residues. Germline CDR1 and CDR2: LGHNA and YSLEER. Deletions cut 1 base from V and 0 bases from J, with 10 bases between. CDR3 sequence: CASSQAGALSGANVLTF. Written as DNA, the CDR3 is TGCGCCAGCAGCCAAGCAGGGGCCCTCTCTGGGGCCAACGTCCTGACTTTC.

This clone was counted only a few times. J is TRBJ1-1 and V is TRBV5-1; 7 nucleotides agree with TRBD1. V shed 1 base and J 3 bases; nucleotides not matched to a gene: 3. CDR3 size: 14 residues. In germline, CDR1 is SGHRS, CDR2 YFSETQ. The CDR3 sequence is CASSLSGGDTEAFF. The DNA for the CDR3 is TGCGCCAGCAGCTTGTCAGGGGGGGACACTGAAGCTTTCTTT.

The genes are TRBV7-2 and TRBJ2-6; tentative D call: TRBD1 (5 bases). The CDR3 sequence is 16 residues long. The V gene lost 2 bases and the J gene lost 12 bases, with 20 bases spanning the gap. Germline V lookup: CDR1 SGHTA, CDR2 FQGNSA. CDR3 in amino acids: CASSLSSGRDVGVLTF. CDR3 nucleotide sequence: TGTGCCAGCAGCTTAAGTTCCGGCAGGGATGTAGGCGTCCTGACTTTC.

In DNA form, the CDR3 reads TGTGCCAGCAGCTTAGGGCATCTACAGCCCCAGCATTTT. Its translation is CASSLGHLQPQHF. The rearrangement uses TRBV7-8 and TRBJ1-5; D call uncertain. Germline V gene sequence: CDR1 SGHVS, CDR2 FQNEAQ. The CDR3 loop spans 13 amino acids. V dropped 1 base and J dropped 7 bases, with 8 bases sitting between them.

This sequence joins TRBV5-1 and TRBJ1-1; possibly TRBD1 for D (5 bases). The ends were cut back, 0 bases at V and 1 base at J, with 16 bases in the middle. Germline V CDR1 and CDR2: SGHRS, YFSETQ. The CDR3 has 17 amino acids. The CDR3 sequence is CASSLGGPRAGNTEAFF. Written as DNA, the CDR3 is TGCGCCAGCAGCTTGGGGGGACCCCGGGCCGGGAACACTGAAGCTTTCTTT. Together with reference TRBV5-1 and TRBJ1-1, the CDR3 gives the full variable domain: KAGVTQTPRYLIKTRGQQVTLSCSPISGHRSVSWYQQTPGQGLQFLFEYFSETQRNKGNFPGRFSGRQFSNSRSEMNVSTLELGDSALYLCASSLGGPRAGNTEAFFGQGTRLTVV.

This chain connects TRBV3-1 (or the pseudogene TRBV3-2) to TRBJ1-1, with 7 bases matching TRBD1. V was pared by 0 bases and J by 4 bases, with 8 bases of the junction left unmatched. The CDR3 length is 16 residues. In germline, CDR1 is LGHDT, CDR2 YNNKEL (reference sequence). CDR3: CASSQEGGRFSTEAFF. For the CDR3, the DNA is TGTGCCAGCAGCCAAGAAGGGGGCAGGTTTAGCACTGAAGCTTTCTTT.

V and J are TRBV4-3 and TRBJ1-2; unclear D gene. V shed 1 base and J shed 2 bases, with 14 bases lying between them. The CDR3 sequence is 16 residues long. CDR1 LGHNA and CDR2 YSLEER come from the germline V gene. This CDR3 is CASSQVVWSANYGYTF. The CDR3 DNA sequence: TGCGCCAGCAGCCAAGTGGTTTGGTCTGCGAACTATGGCTACACCTTC.

J is TRBJ2-7 and V is TRBV20-1; TRBD1 might be the D (5 bases). V lost 4 bases to trimming and J lost 5 bases, with 9 bases between them. In germline, CDR1 is DFQATT, CDR2 SNEGSKA (reference sequence). The CDR3 contains 11 residues. The CDR3 loop reads CSAIDSHEQYF. DNA of the CDR3: TGCAGTGCTATTGACAGCCACGAGCAGTACTTC.

The V gene is TRBV19, the J gene TRBJ1-2; maybe TRBD1 (5 bases). The V gene's germline CDR1 is LNHDA and CDR2 SQIVND (reference sequence). This CDR3 has 13 amino acids. V was clipped by 7 bases and J by 4 bases, with 13 bases between them. The CDR3 sequence is CASTHQGTYGYTF. Here the CDR3 DNA reads TGTGCCAGTACCCACCAGGGAACCTATGGCTACACCTTC.

The chain couples TRBV11-2 to TRBJ2-7; 7 bases are a match to TRBD1. V was clipped by 5 bases and J by 3 bases; unmatched bases: 10. The germline V gene has CDR1 SGHAT and CDR2 FQNNGV. The CDR3 covers 15 residues. The CDR3 region has the DNA TGTGCCAGCAGCGCCTGGACAGGACGGGACTACGAGCAGTACTTC. Amino acid sequence: CASSAWTGRDYEQYF.

This chain links TRBV2 with TRBJ2-1, with D possibly matching TRBD2 (5 bases). The germline V and J ends were trimmed by 4 bases and 0 bases, with 10 bases remaining between them. The length of the CDR3 is 15 residues. Germline values: CDR1 SNHLY, CDR2 FYNNEI. CDR3 protein: CASSGQDYSYNEQFF. The CDR3 bases are TGTGCCAGCAGTGGGCAAGACTACTCCTACAATGAGCAGTTCTTC.